These 19 T cell receptor beta chains originate from one sample sequenced in a study of PD-1 blockade in classical Hodgkin lymphoma. Repertoires were generated with immunoSEQ multiplex PCR, while TCRdb's copy carries only in-frame clones and drops some. The repertoire holds approximately 9,300 clones, with 74% as singletons. Brentuximab vedotin exposure varied, and every patient relapsed after autologous stem cell transplantation. Starting with thawed PBMCs, CD4+ T cells were purified by magnetic negative selection. The sample here was CD4+ T cells from blood, taken at baseline. These receptors originate from a human donor with classical Hodgkin lymphoma.

The rearrangement links TRBV5-5 to TRBJ1-2; D gene uncertain. Trimming pared 1 base from V and 7 bases from J, leaving 17 bases between. Germline V CDR1 and CDR2: SGHKS, YYEKEE (reference sequence). The CDR3 is 15 amino acids. Here the CDR3 DNA reads TGTGCCAGCAGCTTGTCCCTTGCGGAGAAGAGTGGCTACACCTTC. Translating it yields CASSLSLAEKSGYTF.

The chain recombines TRBV2 with TRBJ1-5; 8 nucleotides match TRBD1. After removal of 6 bases from V and 4 bases from J, the junction contained 5 bases not matched to a gene. CDR3 length equals 14 residues. CDR1 SNHLY and CDR2 FYNNEI come from the germline V gene. CDR3 nucleotide sequence: TGTGCCAGCAGCGGAACAGGGGGGAATCAGCCCCAGCATTTT. Translated, it gives CASSGTGGNQPQHF.

The rearrangement uses TRBV19 and TRBJ1-6, with D tentatively TRBD1 (5 bases). The ends were cut back, 7 bases at V and 9 bases at J, with 16 bases in the middle. CDR1 LNHDA and CDR2 SQIVND come from the germline V gene (reference sequence). CDR3 length: 14 residues. CDR3 protein: CASTPGPIVSPLHF. For the CDR3, the DNA is TGTGCCAGTACCCCGGGGCCCATCGTTTCACCCCTCCACTTT.

The CDR3 loop reads CASSFLTRGLAGGRETQYF. The CDR3 DNA follows: TGTGCCAGCAGCTTTCTAACGAGGGGACTAGCGGGAGGGAGGGAGACCCAGTACTTC. V and J are TRBV11-2 and TRBJ2-5, with 16 bases lining up with TRBD2. The CDR3 is made up of 19 amino acids. CDR1 and CDR2 (germline): SGHAT, FQNNGV. The J segment lost 5 bases and the V segment lost 3 bases, leaving 12 bases of the junction unmatched.

This clone was seen more than once but under ten times. The chain employs TRBV14 and TRBJ1-4; D ambiguous. V shed 1 base and J shed 8 bases, with 11 bases lying between them. Germline V gene sequence: CDR1 SGHDN, CDR2 FVKESK. The CDR3 loop spans 14 amino acids. The CDR3 loop reads CASSQVGIEEKLFF. The CDR3 DNA reads TGTGCCAGCAGCCAAGTAGGGATCGAGGAAAAACTGTTTTTT.

This chain links TRBV29-1 with TRBJ2-7; 12 bases map to TRBD1. CDR1 and CDR2 from the germline V gene are SQVTM and ANQGSEA. With V trimmed by 3 bases and J by 4 bases, 7 bases remained unmatched. The length of the CDR3 is 15 residues. CDR3 sequence (DNA): TGCAGCGTTGATCCGGGACAGGGGGCCCGATACGAGCAGTACTTC. Translating gives CSVDPGQGARYEQYF.

The V call is TRBV19, the J call TRBJ2-7; 7 positions match TRBD2. This CDR3 comprises 13 residues. The junction had 10 bases not matched to a gene; V was cut back by 6 bases and J by 8 bases. Germline V gene data show CDR1 as LNHDA and CDR2 as SQIVND (reference sequence). CDR3 in amino acids: CASRSSGSTKQYF. The CDR3 DNA is TGTGCCAGTAGGTCTAGCGGCTCTACGAAGCAGTACTTC.

This clone has a single count. The rearrangement links TRBV14 to TRBJ2-7, with TRBD2 matching 11 bases. Germline CDR1 SGHDN, CDR2 FVKESK. The CDR3 is 15 residues long. J gave up 5 bases and V 2 bases, and 5 bases lay outside the gene matches. The CDR3 nucleotides are TGTGCCAGCAGCCAACCTTCTAGCGGGAGGAACGAGCAGTACTTC. Protein sequence: CASSQPSSGRNEQYF.

This clone was observed a few times. The chain links TRBV7-9 to TRBJ1-4; no reliable D call. The V end was cut by 6 bases, the J end by 8 bases, with 7 bases between. The CDR3 extends over 11 amino acids. Germline-derived CDR1 and CDR2 are SEHNR and FQNEAQ (reference sequence). The CDR3 sequence is CASSVAEKLFF. The CDR3 coding sequence is TGTGCCAGCAGTGTGGCCGAAAAACTGTTTTTT.

The chain is built from TRBV7-8 and TRBJ1-1; 10 positions agree with TRBD1. After removal of 5 bases from V and 1 base from J, the junction contained 7 bases not matched to a gene. Germline V gene lookup returns CDR1 SGHVS and CDR2 FQNEAQ. This CDR3 region has 16 residues. CDR3 amino acids: CASSPLGDRGNTEAFF. The CDR3 DNA reads as TGTGCCAGCAGCCCTTTGGGGGACAGGGGGAACACTGAAGCTTTCTTT.

The V call is TRBV28, the J call TRBJ2-7; D could derive from TRBD1 or TRBD2 (6 bases each). This CDR3 is 15 amino acids long. Between the trimmed V and J ends, which lost 6 bases and 4 bases, there was a span of 19 bases. CDR1 is MDHEN, CDR2 SYDVKM, per germline. The CDR3: CASRRGRGVSYEQYF. The CDR3 nucleotides are TGTGCCAGCAGGCGCGGTAGGGGGGTTTCGTACGAGCAGTACTTC.

CDR3 residues: CASSPPDGTEAFF. The CDR3 coding sequence is TGTGCCAGCTCACCACCGGACGGAACTGAAGCTTTCTTT. The gene calls are TRBV18 and TRBJ1-1; D is undetermined. CDR1 and CDR2 (germline): KGHSH, LQKENI. Trimming took 0 bases from V and 5 from J, leaving 7 bases between them. CDR3 length: 13 amino acids.

This clone has a handful of counts. The CDR3 nucleotides are TGTGCCAGCAGCCGCGCGGGAAGGGAGACCCAGTACTTC. Protein sequence: CASSRAGRETQYF. The chain combines TRBV7-6 with TRBJ2-5; possibly TRBD2 for D (6 bases). The germline gives CDR1 SGHVS, CDR2 FNYEAQ. This CDR3 contains 13 residues. V dropped 5 bases and J dropped 5 bases, with 12 bases sitting between them.

The rearrangement uses TRBV7-9 and TRBJ2-3; D remains unclear. The CDR3 totals 16 residues. Looked up from germline, CDR1 is SEHNR and CDR2 is FQNEAQ (reference sequence). The V end lost 2 bases, the J end lost 0 bases, and 12 bases lay between the germline ends. The CDR3: CASSLFAASSTDTQYF. The CDR3 DNA is TGTGCCAGCAGCTTATTTGCAGCCTCTAGCACAGATACGCAGTATTTT. The full variable domain, in which reference TRBV7-9 and TRBJ2-3 provide the parts outside the CDR3, is DTGVSQNPRHKITKRGQNVTFRCDPISEHNRLYWYRQTLGQGPEFLTYFQNEAQLEKSRLLSDRFSAERPKGSFSTLEIQRTEQGDSAMYLCASSLFAASSTDTQYFGPGTRLTVL.

The chain employs TRBV6-4 and TRBJ1-4, with D unresolved. The CDR3 runs 11 residues. Per the germline V gene, CDR1 is MRHNA and CDR2 is SNTAGT. The ends were cut back, 7 bases at V and 13 bases at J, with 13 bases in the middle. The CDR3 protein is CASNDDPRLFF. The CDR3 DNA sequence: TGTGCCAGCAACGACGATCCGCGACTGTTTTTT.

The chain combines TRBV10-3 with TRBJ2-5; the D call may be TRBD1 or TRBD2 (5 bases each). With 8 bases removed from V and 2 bases from J, the gap between germline ends came to 9 bases. CDR3 length: 12 amino acids. In germline, CDR1 is ENHRY, CDR2 SYGVKD. This chain's CDR3 is CAIGTAQETQYF. The CDR3 DNA reads as TGTGCCATCGGGACGGCACAAGAGACCCAGTACTTC.

This clone was observed once. The V and J genes are TRBV2 and TRBJ1-4; tentative D call: TRBD1 (5 bases). Between the trimmed V and J ends, which lost 4 bases and 8 bases, there was a span of 11 bases. The germline gives CDR1 SNHLY, CDR2 FYNNEI. This CDR3 has 13 residues. CDR3: CASSGQGGEKLFF. CDR3 sequence (DNA): TGTGCCAGCAGTGGCCAGGGAGGGGAAAAACTGTTTTTT.

The rearrangement uses TRBV6-6 and TRBJ2-1; 9 bases map to TRBD2. The CDR3 has 16 amino acids. The germline gives CDR1 MNHNY, CDR2 SVGAGI (reference sequence). Trimming at V came to 6 bases and at J to 5 bases, leaving 11 bases not matched to a gene. The CDR3 DNA reads TGTGCCAGCAGCCACTCTAGCGGGGTAGAGGACAATGAGCAGTTCTTC. Its translation: CASSHSSGVEDNEQFF.

V gene TRBV5-1 combines with J gene TRBJ2-6, with 7 bases identical to TRBD1. The length of the CDR3 is 18 residues. Germline V CDR1 and CDR2: SGHRS, YFSETQ. The J segment lost 0 bases and the V segment lost 5 bases, leaving 11 bases of the junction unmatched. Here the CDR3 reads CASSRAGTATSGANVLTF. Here the CDR3 DNA reads TGCGCCAGCAGTCGAGCCGGGACAGCTACCTCTGGGGCCAACGTCCTGACTTTC.